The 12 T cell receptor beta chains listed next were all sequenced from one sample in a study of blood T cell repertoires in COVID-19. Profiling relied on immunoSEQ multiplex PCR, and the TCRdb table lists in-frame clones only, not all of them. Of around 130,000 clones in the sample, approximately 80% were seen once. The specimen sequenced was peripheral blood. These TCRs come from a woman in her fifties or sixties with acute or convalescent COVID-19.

The CDR3 reads CASSVVMGGSTDTQYF. The CDR3 DNA is TGTGCCAGCAGCGTAGTTATGGGGGGGAGCACAGATACGCAGTATTTT. J is TRBJ2-3 and V is TRBV9; TRBD2 matches 7 bases. This CDR3 contains 16 residues. Looked up from germline, CDR1 is SGDLS and CDR2 is YYNGEE. After removal of 0 bases from V and 0 bases from J, the junction contained 4 bases not matched to a gene.

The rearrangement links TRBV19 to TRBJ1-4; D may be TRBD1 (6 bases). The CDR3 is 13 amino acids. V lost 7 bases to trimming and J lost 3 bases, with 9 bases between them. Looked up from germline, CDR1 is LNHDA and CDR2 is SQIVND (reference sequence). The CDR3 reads CASMDSSNEKLFF. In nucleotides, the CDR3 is TGTGCCAGTATGGACAGTTCTAATGAAAAACTGTTTTTT.

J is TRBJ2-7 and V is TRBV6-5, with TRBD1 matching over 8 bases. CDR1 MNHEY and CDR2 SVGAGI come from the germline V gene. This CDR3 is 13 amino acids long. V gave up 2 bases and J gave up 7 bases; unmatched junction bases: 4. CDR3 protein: CASSYHNRGEQYF. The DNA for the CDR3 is TGTGCCAGCAGTTACCATAACAGGGGGGAGCAGTACTTC.

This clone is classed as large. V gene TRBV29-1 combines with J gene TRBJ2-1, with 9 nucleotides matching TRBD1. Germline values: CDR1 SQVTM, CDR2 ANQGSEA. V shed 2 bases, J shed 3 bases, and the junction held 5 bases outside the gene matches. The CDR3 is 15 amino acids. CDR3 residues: CSVESGTGIYNEQFF. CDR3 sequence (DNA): TGCAGCGTTGAATCGGGGACAGGGATCTACAATGAGCAGTTCTTC.

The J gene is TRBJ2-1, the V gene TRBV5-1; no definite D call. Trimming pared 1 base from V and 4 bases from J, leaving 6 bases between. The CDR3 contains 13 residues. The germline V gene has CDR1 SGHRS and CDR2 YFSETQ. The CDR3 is CASSLYTYNEQFF. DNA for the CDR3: TGCGCCAGCAGCTTGTACACGTACAATGAGCAGTTCTTC.

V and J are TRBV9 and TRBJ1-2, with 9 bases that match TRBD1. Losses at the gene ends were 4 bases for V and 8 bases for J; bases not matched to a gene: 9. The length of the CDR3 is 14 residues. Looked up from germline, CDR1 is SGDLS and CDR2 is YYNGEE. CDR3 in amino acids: CASSNTGTGYGYTF. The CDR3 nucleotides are TGTGCCAGCAGCAATACCGGGACAGGGTACGGCTACACCTTC.

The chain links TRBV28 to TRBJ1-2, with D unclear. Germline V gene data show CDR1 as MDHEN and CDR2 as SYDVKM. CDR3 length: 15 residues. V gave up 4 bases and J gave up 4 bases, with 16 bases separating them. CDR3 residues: CASSYGVSPSYGYTF. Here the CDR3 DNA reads TGTGCCAGCAGTTACGGAGTCTCCCCGAGCTATGGCTACACCTTC.

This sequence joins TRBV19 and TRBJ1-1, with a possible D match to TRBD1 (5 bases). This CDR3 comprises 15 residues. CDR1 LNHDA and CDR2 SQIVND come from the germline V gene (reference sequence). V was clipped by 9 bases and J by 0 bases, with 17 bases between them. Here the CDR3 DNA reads TGTGCCAGCGAGACCGGGGGGACGGTGAACACTGAAGCTTTCTTT. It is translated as CASETGGTVNTEAFF.

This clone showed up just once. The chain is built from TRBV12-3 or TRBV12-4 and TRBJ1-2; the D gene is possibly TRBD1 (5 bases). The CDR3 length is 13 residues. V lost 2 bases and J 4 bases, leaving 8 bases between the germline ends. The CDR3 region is CASSLRGGYGYTF. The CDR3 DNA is TGTGCCAGCAGTTTACGGGGGGGCTATGGCTACACCTTC.

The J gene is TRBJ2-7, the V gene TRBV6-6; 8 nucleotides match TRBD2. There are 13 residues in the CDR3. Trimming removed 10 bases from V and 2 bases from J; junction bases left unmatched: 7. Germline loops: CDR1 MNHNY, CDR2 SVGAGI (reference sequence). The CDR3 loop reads CATAGEGPYEQYF. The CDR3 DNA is TGTGCCACAGCGGGAGAGGGGCCCTACGAGCAGTACTTC.

The CDR3 is CASSASGGPVGTQYF. The CDR3 bases are TGTGCCAGCAGCGCCTCGGGGGGGCCTGTCGGTACGCAGTATTTT. The chain carries TRBV9 and TRBJ2-3; 8 positions match TRBD2. This CDR3 contains 15 residues. Per the germline V gene, CDR1 is SGDLS and CDR2 is YYNGEE. Trimming removed 3 bases from V and 8 bases from J; junction bases left unmatched: 11.

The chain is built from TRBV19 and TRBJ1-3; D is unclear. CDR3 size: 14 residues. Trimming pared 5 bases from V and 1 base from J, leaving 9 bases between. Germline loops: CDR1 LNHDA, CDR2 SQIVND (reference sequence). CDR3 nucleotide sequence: TGTGCCAGTAGTGTCCCCGGTTCTGGAAACACCATATATTTT. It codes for CASSVPGSGNTIYF.